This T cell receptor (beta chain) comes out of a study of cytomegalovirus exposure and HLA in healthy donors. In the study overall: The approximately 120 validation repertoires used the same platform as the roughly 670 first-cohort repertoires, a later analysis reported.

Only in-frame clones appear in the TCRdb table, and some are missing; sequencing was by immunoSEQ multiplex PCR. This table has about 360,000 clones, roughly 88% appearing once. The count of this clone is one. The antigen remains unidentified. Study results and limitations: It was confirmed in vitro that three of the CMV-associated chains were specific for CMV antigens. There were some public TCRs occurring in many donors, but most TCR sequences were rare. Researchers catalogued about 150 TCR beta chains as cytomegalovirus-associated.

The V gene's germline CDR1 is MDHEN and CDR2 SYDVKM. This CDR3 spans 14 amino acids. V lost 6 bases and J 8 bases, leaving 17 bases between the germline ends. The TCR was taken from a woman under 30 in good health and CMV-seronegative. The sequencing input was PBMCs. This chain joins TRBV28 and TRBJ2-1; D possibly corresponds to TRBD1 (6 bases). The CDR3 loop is CASSQTHRADEQFF. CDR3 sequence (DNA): TGTGCCAGCAGCCAAACACACAGGGCCGATGAGCAGTTCTTC.